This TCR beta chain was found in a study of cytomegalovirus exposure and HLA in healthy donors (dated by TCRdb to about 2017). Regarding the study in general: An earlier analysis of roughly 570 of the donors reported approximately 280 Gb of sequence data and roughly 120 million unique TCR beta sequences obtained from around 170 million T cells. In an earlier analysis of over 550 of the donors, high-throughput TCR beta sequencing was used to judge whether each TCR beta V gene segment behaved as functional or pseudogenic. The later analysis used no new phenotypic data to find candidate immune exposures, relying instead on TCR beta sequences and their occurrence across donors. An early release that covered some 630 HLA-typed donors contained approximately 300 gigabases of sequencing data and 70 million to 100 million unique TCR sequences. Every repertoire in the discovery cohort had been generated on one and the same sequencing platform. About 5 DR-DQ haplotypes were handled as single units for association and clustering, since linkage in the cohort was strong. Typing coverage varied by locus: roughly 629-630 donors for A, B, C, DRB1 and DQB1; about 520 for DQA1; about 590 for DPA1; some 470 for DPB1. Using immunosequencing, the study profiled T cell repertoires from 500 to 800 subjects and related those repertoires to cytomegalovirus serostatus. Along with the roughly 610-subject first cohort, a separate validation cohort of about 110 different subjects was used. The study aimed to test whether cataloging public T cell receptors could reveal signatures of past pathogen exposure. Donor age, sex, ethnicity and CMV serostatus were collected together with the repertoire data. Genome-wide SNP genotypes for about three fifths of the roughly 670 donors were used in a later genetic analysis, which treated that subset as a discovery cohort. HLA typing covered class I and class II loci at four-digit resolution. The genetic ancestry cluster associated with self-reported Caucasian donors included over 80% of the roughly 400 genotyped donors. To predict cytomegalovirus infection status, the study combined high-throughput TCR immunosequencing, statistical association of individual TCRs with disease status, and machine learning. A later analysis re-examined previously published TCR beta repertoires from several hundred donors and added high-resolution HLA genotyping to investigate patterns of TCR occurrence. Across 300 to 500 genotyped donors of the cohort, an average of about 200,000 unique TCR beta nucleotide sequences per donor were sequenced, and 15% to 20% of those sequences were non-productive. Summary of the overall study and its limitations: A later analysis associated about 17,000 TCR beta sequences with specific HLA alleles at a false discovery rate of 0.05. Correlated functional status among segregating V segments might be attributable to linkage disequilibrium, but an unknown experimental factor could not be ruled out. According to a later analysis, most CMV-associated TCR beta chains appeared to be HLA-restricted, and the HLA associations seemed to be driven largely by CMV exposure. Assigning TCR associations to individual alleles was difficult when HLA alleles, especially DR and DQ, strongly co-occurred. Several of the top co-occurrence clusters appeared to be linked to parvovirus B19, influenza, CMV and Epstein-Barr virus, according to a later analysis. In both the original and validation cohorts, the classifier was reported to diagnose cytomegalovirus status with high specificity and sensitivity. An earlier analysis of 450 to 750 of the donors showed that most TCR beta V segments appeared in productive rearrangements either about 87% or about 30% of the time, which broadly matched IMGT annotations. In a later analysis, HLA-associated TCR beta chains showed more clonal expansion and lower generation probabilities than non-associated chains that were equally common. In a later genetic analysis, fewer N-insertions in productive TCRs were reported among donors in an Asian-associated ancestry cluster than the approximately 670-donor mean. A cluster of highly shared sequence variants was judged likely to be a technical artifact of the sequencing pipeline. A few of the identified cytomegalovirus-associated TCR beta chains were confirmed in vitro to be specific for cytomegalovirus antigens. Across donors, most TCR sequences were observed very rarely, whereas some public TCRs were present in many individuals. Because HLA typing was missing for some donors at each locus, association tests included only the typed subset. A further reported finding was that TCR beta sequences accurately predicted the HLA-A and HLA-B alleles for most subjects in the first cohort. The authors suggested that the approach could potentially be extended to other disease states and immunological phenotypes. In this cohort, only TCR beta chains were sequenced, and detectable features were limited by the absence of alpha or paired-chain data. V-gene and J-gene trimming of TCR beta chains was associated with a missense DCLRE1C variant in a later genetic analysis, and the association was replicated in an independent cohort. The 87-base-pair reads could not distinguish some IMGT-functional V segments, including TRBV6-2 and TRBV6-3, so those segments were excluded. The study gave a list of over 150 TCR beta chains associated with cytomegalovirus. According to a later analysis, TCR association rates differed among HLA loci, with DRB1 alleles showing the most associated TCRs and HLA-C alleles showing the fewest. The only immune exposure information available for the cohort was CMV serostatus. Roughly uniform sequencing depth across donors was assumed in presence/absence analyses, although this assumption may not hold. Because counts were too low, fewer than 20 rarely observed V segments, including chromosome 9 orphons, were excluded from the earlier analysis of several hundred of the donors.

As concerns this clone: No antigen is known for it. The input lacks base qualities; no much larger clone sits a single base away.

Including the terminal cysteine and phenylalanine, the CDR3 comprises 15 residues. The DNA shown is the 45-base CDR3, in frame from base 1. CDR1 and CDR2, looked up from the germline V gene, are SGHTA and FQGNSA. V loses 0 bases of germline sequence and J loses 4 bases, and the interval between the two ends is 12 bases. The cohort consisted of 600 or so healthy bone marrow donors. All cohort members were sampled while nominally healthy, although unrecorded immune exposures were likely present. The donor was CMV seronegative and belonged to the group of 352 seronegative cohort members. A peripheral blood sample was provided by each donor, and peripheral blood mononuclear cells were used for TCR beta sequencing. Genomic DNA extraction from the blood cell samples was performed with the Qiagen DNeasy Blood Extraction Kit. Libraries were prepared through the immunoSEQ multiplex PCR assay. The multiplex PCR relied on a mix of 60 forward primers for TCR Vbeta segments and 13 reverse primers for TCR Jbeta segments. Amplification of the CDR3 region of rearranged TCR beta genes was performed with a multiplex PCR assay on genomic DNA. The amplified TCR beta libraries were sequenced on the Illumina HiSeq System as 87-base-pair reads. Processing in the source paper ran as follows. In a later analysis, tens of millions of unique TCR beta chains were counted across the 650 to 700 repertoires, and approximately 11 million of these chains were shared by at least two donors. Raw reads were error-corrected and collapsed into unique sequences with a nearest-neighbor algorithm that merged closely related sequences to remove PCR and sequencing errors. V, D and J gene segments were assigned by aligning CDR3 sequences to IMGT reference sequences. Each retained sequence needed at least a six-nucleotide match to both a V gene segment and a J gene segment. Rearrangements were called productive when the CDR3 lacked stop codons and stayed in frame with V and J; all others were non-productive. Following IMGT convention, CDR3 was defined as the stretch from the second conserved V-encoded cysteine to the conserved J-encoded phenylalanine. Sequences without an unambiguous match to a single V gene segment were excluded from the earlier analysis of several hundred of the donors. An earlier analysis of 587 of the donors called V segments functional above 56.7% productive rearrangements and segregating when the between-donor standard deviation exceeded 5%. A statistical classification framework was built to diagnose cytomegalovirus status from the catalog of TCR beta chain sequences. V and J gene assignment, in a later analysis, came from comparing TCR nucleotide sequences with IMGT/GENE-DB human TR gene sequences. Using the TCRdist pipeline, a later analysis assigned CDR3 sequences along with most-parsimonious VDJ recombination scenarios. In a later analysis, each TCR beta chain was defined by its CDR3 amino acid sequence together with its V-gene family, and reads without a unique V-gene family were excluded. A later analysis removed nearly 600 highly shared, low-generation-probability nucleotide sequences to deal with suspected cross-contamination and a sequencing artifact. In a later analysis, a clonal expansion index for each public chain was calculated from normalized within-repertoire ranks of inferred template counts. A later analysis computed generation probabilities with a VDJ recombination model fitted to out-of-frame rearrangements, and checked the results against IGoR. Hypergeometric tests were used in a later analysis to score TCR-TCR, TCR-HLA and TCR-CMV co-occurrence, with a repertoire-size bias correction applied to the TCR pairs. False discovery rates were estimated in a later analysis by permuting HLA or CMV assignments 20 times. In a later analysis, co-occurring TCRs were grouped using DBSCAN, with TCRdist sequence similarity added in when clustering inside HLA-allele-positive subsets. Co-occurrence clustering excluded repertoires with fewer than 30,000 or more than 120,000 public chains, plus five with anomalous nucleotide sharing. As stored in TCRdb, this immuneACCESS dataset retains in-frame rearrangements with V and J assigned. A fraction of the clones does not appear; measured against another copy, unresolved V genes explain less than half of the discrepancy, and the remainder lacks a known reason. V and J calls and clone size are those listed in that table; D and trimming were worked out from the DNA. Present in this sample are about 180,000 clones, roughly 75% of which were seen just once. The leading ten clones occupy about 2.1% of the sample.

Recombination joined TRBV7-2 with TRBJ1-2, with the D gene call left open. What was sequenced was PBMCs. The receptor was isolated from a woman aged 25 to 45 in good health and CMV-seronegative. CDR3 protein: CASSLALPGSYGYTF. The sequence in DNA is TGTGCCAGCAGCTTAGCGCTACCAGGATCCTATGGCTACACCTTC.